These 12 T cell receptor beta chains were sequenced from one sample in a study of blood T cells in healthy people across ages. With a J-beta primer mix and a sample-barcoded 5' primer, a second PCR ran roughly 6 to 11 cycles. TCRdb redid the calling of the 5' RACE reads with MiXCR, one entry per CDR3 protein. The table records 1.8 million or so distinct CDR3 sequences, 30% to 40% of them present only once. Sequenced input: blood. These receptors all stem from a human donor in good health.

The chain links TRBV29-1 to TRBJ2-5, with 11 nucleotides matching TRBD2. Germline lookup yields CDR1 SQVTM and CDR2 ANQGSEA. With 7 bases clipped from V and 5 bases from J, the junction kept 12 bases outside the gene matches. The CDR3 sequence is 15 residues long. The CDR3 region has the DNA TGCAGCGCCAACCCTCTAGCGGGGGGTGTCGAGACCCAGTACTTC. It codes for CSANPLAGGVETQYF.

The rearrangement uses TRBV7-2 and TRBJ2-1; no definite D call. The CDR3 covers 13 residues. V gave up 5 bases and J gave up 2 bases, with 7 bases separating them. Germline values: CDR1 SGHTA, CDR2 FQGNSA. The CDR3 coding sequence is TGTGCCAGCAGCAATCCCGCCTACAATGAGCAGTTCTTC. This codes for CASSNPAYNEQFF.

The rearrangement links TRBV15 to TRBJ2-1; D remains ambiguous. V lost 5 bases, J lost 0 bases, and 20 bases lay in between. This CDR3 contains 18 residues. Germline lookup yields CDR1 LNHNV and CDR2 YYDKDF (reference sequence). The CDR3 sequence is CATSGIFVGISSYNEQFF. The CDR3 DNA follows: TGTGCCACCAGCGGGATATTCGTGGGAATTAGCTCCTACAATGAGCAGTTCTTC.

This clonotype was seen a few times. The chain joins TRBV29-1 to TRBJ2-5; either TRBD1 or TRBD2 may supply D (5 bases each). The CDR3 contains 11 residues. Germline values: CDR1 SQVTM, CDR2 ANQGSEA. Trimming left V 1 base short and J 11 bases short, with 11 bases between. The DNA for the CDR3 is TGCAGCGTTGAAGTCCAGGGAGAGCAGTACTTC. Protein product: CSVEVQGEQYF.

This clonotype was recorded a few times. One end of the junction fails to match germline, which may point to a read error. The chain couples TRBV12-3 or TRBV12-4 to TRBJ2-1, with 8 bases aligning to TRBD1. CDR3 length: 14 residues. In DNA, the CDR3 is TGTGCCGGCAGTCCCTGGACAGGGTACAGTGAGCAGTTCTTC. It specifies CAGSPWTGYSEQFF.

This clonotype was seen more than once but under ten times. The V call is TRBV20-1, the J call TRBJ1-2; maybe TRBD1 (5 bases). Trimming removed 3 bases from V and 3 bases from J, with 11 bases in between. The CDR3 is 13 amino acids. Germline V gene lookup returns CDR1 DFQATT and CDR2 SNEGSKA (reference sequence). CDR3 region: CSASKGRDYGYTF. The CDR3 nucleotides read TGCAGTGCTAGTAAGGGCAGGGACTATGGCTACACCTTC.

The rearrangement joins TRBV7-2 to TRBJ2-7; 12 bases agree with TRBD2. J lost 7 bases, V lost 0 bases, and 16 bases had no gene match. CDR1 and CDR2 (germline): SGHTA, FQGNSA. This CDR3 is built from 19 residues. This chain's CDR3 is CASSLAHYLAGGLGGEQYF. In DNA, the CDR3 is TGTGCCAGCAGCTTAGCGCACTATCTAGCGGGGGGGCTAGGTGGTGAGCAGTACTTC.

The chain combines TRBV7-3 with TRBJ1-1, with D unresolved. The CDR3 extends over 14 amino acids. The V gene lost 2 bases and the J gene lost 2 bases, with 9 bases spanning the gap. From germline, CDR1 is SGHTA and CDR2 FQGTGA. The CDR3 nucleotides read TGTGCCAGCAGCTTAGGAGAATCAAACACTGAAGCTTTCTTT. Translating it yields CASSLGESNTEAFF.

The V gene is TRBV25-1, the J gene TRBJ1-2; D is perhaps TRBD1 (5 bases). Germline values: CDR1 MGHDK, CDR2 SYGVNS. The V gene lost 4 bases and the J gene lost 4 bases, with 13 bases spanning the gap. The CDR3 has 14 residues. CDR3 amino acids: CASSAPGLSYGYTF. The CDR3 region has the DNA TGTGCCAGCAGTGCTCCGGGACTTAGCTATGGCTACACCTTC.

The J gene is TRBJ1-1, the V gene TRBV7-6; 7 bases agree with TRBD1. There are 14 residues in the CDR3. Unmatched junction bases numbered 8, after V lost 5 bases and J lost 5 bases. The germline V gene encodes CDR1 SGHVS and CDR2 FNYEAQ. The CDR3 region is CASSPGAGGTEAFF. The CDR3 nucleotides read TGTGCCAGCAGCCCGGGGGCAGGGGGGACTGAAGCTTTCTTT. Using reference TRBV7-6 and TRBJ1-1 for the parts outside the CDR3, the full variable domain is GAGVSQSPRYKVTKRGQDVALRCDPISGHVSLYWYRQALGQGPEFLTYFNYEAQQDKSGLPNDRFSAERPEGSISTLTIQRTEQRDSAMYRCASSPGAGGTEAFFGQGTRLTVV.

The V and J genes are TRBV5-1 and TRBJ2-1; D unclear. There are 13 residues in the CDR3. The V end lost 4 bases, the J end lost 15 bases, and 20 bases lay between the germline ends. Per the germline V gene, CDR1 is SGHRS and CDR2 is YFSETQ. CDR3 region: CASSLIGLSEAFF. The CDR3, as DNA: TGCGCCAGCAGCCTGATTGGGCTATCCGAGGCGTTCTTC.

The V gene is TRBV4-2, the J gene TRBJ1-3; D unresolved. The germline V gene encodes CDR1 LGHNA and CDR2 YNFKEQ. CDR3 length equals 16 residues. V was trimmed by 1 base and J by 0 bases, leaving 10 bases between them. CDR3 in amino acids: CASSQVKDISGNTIYF. Written as DNA, the CDR3 is TGTGCCAGCAGCCAAGTTAAGGATATCTCTGGAAACACCATATATTTT.